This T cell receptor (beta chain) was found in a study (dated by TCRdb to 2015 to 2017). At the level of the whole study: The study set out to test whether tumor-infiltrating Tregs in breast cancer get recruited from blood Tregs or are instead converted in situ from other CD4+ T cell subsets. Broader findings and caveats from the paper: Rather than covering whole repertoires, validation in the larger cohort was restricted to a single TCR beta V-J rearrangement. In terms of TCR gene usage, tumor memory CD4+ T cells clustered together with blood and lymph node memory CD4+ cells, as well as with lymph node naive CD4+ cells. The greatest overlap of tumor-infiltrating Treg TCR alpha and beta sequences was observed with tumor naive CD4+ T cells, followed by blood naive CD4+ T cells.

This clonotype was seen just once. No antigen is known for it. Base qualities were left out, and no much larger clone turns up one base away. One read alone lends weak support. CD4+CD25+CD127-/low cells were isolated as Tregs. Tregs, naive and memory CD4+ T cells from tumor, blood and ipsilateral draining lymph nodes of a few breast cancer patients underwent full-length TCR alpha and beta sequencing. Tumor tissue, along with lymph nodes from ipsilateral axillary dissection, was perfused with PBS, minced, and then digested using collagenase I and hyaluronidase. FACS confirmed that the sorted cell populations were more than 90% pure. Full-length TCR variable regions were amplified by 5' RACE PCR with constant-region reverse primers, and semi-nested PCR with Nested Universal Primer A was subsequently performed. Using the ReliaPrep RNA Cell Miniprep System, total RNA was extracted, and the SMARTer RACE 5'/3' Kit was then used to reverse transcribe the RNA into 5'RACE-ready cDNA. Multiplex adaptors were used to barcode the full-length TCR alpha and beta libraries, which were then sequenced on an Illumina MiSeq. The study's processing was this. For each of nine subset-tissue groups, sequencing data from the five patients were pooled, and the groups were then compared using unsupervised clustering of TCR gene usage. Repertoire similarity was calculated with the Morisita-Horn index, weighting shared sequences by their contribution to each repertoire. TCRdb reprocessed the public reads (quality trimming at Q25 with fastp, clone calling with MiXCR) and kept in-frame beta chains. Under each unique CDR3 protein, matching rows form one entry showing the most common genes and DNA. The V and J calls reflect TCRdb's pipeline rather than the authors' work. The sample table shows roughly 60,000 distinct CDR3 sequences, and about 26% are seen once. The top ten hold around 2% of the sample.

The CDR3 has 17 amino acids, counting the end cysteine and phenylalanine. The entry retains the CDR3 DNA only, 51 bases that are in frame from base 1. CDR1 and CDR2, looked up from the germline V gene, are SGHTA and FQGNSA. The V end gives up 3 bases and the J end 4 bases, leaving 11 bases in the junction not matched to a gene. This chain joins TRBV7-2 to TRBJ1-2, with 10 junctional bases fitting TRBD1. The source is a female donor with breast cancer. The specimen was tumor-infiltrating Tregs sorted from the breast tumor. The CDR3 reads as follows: CASSFDSGTGVRYGYTF. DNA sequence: TGTGCCAGCAGCTTCGATTCCGGGACAGGGGTCCGCTATGGCTACACCTTC.